Each of the 26 T cell receptor beta chains below was sequenced from the same sample in a study of monozygotic twins with cystic fibrosis. Only in-frame clones appear in the TCRdb table, and some are missing; sequencing was by immunoSEQ multiplex PCR. Of around 20,000 clones listed, 87% are singletons. The sequencing sample was made of blood. Receptors originate from a young woman with cystic fibrosis.

The chain carries TRBV7-2 and TRBJ2-1; 8 positions match TRBD1. V shed 5 bases, J shed 3 bases, and the junction held 6 bases outside the gene matches. This CDR3 comprises 15 residues. Germline V gene lookup returns CDR1 SGHTA and CDR2 FQGNSA. Written as DNA, the CDR3 is TGTGCCAGCAGCCTAGGACAGGGAAACTACAATGAGCAGTTCTTC. This codes for CASSLGQGNYNEQFF.

This clone was recorded a few times. The chain uses TRBV19 and TRBJ1-5, with D maybe TRBD1 (6 bases). Between the trimmed V and J ends, which lost 1 base and 5 bases, there was a span of 6 bases. The CDR3 covers 13 residues. Germline CDR1 and CDR2: LNHDA and SQIVND (reference sequence). The CDR3, as DNA: TGTGCCAGTAGTATAGGACAGGATCAGCCCCAGCATTTT. Translated: CASSIGQDQPQHF.

This clone was seen more than once but under ten times. V gene TRBV18 combines with J gene TRBJ1-3; 7 positions agree with TRBD1. Trimming removed 3 bases from V and 2 bases from J; junction bases left unmatched: 4. CDR1 is KGHSH, CDR2 LQKENI, per germline. The CDR3 length is 15 residues. CDR3 bases: TGTGCCAGCTCACCTAGACAGGGAACTGGAAACACCATATATTTT. The encoded protein is CASSPRQGTGNTIYF.

V gene TRBV29-1 combines with J gene TRBJ2-3, with D perhaps TRBD2 (6 bases). The CDR3 is 12 residues long. Germline V gene lookup returns CDR1 SQVTM and CDR2 ANQGSEA. Trimming cost V 5 bases and J 3 bases, with 9 bases left between them. DNA for the CDR3: TGCAGCGTTTCGGAGGGTACAGATACGCAGTATTTT. Amino acids: CSVSEGTDTQYF.

V and J are TRBV6-1 and TRBJ1-5, with D unclear. The CDR3 length is 9 residues. Germline CDR1 is MNHNS and CDR2 is SASEGT. The V end was cut by 11 bases, the J end by 5 bases, with 4 bases between. CDR3 DNA: TGTGCCGTGCATCAGCCCCAGCATTTT. Protein sequence: CAVHQPQHF.

V gene TRBV6-1 combines with J gene TRBJ1-5; tentative D call: TRBD1 (6 bases). Germline V lookup: CDR1 MNHNS, CDR2 SASEGT. Trimming left V 2 bases short and J 7 bases short, with 15 bases between. The CDR3 has 15 amino acids. CDR3 residues: CASSETGRLWQPQHF. The CDR3, as DNA: TGTGCCAGCAGTGAAACAGGGAGGTTATGGCAGCCCCAGCATTTT.

The rearrangement links TRBV11-2 to TRBJ2-7; TRBD2 is a possible D gene (5 bases). V lost 7 bases, J lost 6 bases, and 10 bases lay in between. CDR3 length: 11 amino acids. Per germline, CDR1 SGHAT and CDR2 FQNNGV. Here the CDR3 DNA reads TGTGCCAGCACTGGGAGTTTCGAGCAGTACTTC. Translating gives CASTGSFEQYF.

The chain uses TRBV19 and TRBJ1-1; D possibly corresponds to TRBD1 (5 bases). Trimming left V 3 bases short and J 4 bases short, with 12 bases between. The CDR3 consists of 14 residues. Germline CDR1 reads LNHDA; CDR2 reads SQIVND (reference sequence). In DNA, the CDR3 is TGTGCCAGTAGTATTGAGGGGTTGGTCACTGAAGCTTTCTTT. Its translation: CASSIEGLVTEAFF.

A single count supports this clone. The genes are TRBV11-2 and TRBJ1-2, with a weak D call TRBD1 (6 bases). The V gene lost 4 bases and the J gene lost 5 bases, with 17 bases spanning the gap. The germline V gene has CDR1 SGHAT and CDR2 FQNNGV. This CDR3 comprises 15 residues. The DNA of the CDR3 is TGTGCCAGCAGCTCCCAGACGGGACAAAAATATGGCTACACCTTC. It yields the protein CASSSQTGQKYGYTF.

DNA of the CDR3: TGTGCCAGCAGTTCCGTGCTCGATAAGTACTTC. It translates to CASSSVLDKYF. This chain connects TRBV6-5 to TRBJ2-7; D is undetermined. The germline V gene encodes CDR1 MNHEY and CDR2 SVGAGI. The CDR3 has 11 amino acids. Trimming took 4 bases from V and 11 from J, leaving 12 bases between them.

The sample holds one count of this clone. This rearrangement joins TRBV5-1 to TRBJ2-7; D possibly matches TRBD1 or TRBD2 (5 bases each). With 1 base removed from V and 0 bases from J, the gap between germline ends came to 14 bases. CDR1 is SGHRS and CDR2 is YFSETQ in the germline V gene. CDR3 length: 16 amino acids. The CDR3 coding sequence is TGCGCCAGCAGCTTGTGGGGGAGACCTAGCTCCTACGAGCAGTACTTC. Translation gives CASSLWGRPSSYEQYF.

This sequence joins TRBV5-1 and TRBJ1-1; D might be TRBD1 (6 bases). This CDR3 contains 15 residues. V was trimmed by 4 bases and J by 1 base, leaving 14 bases between them. CDR1 SGHRS and CDR2 YFSETQ come from the germline V gene. The chain's CDR3 is CASSPRDTKNTEAFF. The CDR3, as DNA: TGCGCCAGCAGCCCCCGGGACACCAAGAACACTGAAGCTTTCTTT.

The chain is built from TRBV4-1 and TRBJ2-7, with a tentative D call TRBD1 (6 bases). Trimming removed 3 bases at V and 0 bases at J, with 12 bases between. Germline CDR1 and CDR2: MGHRA and YSYEKL. The CDR3 length is 15 residues. The CDR3 DNA sequence: TGCGCCAGCAGCCAGTCCTCGGACAGCTCCTACGAGCAGTACTTC. Its protein product is CASSQSSDSSYEQYF.

The chain joins TRBV5-1 to TRBJ2-5; the D gene is possibly TRBD1 (7 bases). The germline V gene has CDR1 SGHRS and CDR2 YFSETQ. The CDR3 extends over 16 amino acids. V was clipped by 2 bases and J by 5 bases, with 19 bases between them. CDR3 sequence reads: CASSFDRDLTGETQYF. CDR3 coding DNA: TGCGCCAGCAGCTTTGACAGGGACTTGACTGGCGAGACCCAGTACTTC. The full variable domain, with the rest looked up from reference TRBV5-1 and TRBJ2-5, is KAGVTQTPRYLIKTRGQQVTLSCSPISGHRSVSWYQQTPGQGLQFLFEYFSETQRNKGNFPGRFSGRQFSNSRSEMNVSTLELGDSALYLCASSFDRDLTGETQYFGPGTRLLVL.

The chain is built from TRBV7-9 and TRBJ1-1; D call uncertain. The V gene lost 0 bases and the J gene lost 8 bases, with 16 bases spanning the gap. The CDR3 spans 15 residues. Germline-derived CDR1 and CDR2 are SEHNR and FQNEAQ (reference sequence). The CDR3 is CASSLAPQRSTEAFF. CDR3 DNA sequence: TGTGCCAGCAGCTTAGCCCCACAGCGGTCTACGGAAGCTTTCTTT.

CDR3 nucleotide sequence: TGTGCCAGCAGTTACGTGATAGCGGGGGGGCCAGATACGCAGTATTTT. Encoded protein: CASSYVIAGGPDTQYF. This chain joins TRBV6-5 and TRBJ2-3, with TRBD2 identical over 11 bases. Germline CDR1 and CDR2: MNHEY and SVGAGI. J was trimmed by 4 bases and V by 2 bases; bases with no gene match: 5. The CDR3 sequence is 16 residues long.

This clone came up a few times. The genes are TRBV2 and TRBJ1-3, with a weak D call TRBD1 (5 bases). The CDR3 is made up of 14 amino acids. Per the germline V gene, CDR1 is SNHLY and CDR2 is FYNNEI. Between the trimmed V and J ends, which lost 6 bases and 10 bases, there was a span of 19 bases. CDR3 sequence (DNA): TGTGCCAGCAGCACCAGCGCCGGGGGAGGGACCATATATTTT. Translation: CASSTSAGGGTIYF.

The chain employs TRBV21-1 and TRBJ2-3; TRBD2 was called by the table and not checked on the DNA. TRBV21-1 is assigned pseudogene status. The CDR3 is made up of 15 amino acids. CDR3 sequence: CASSTAGRGRDTQYF. In DNA, the CDR3 is TGTGCCAGCAGCACAGCGGGTAGAGGGCGGGATACGCAGTATTTT.

The chain employs TRBV4-3 and TRBJ2-5; TRBD1 might be the D (7 bases). The CDR3 runs to 16 residues. The germline gives CDR1 LGHNA, CDR2 YSLEER. V was shortened by 1 base and J by 5 bases, with 17 bases between the two germline ends. CDR3 sequence reads: CASSQGDLRGAETQYF. In DNA, the CDR3 is TGCGCCAGCAGCCAAGGGGATCTCAGGGGGGCGGAGACCCAGTACTTC.

The J gene is TRBJ2-1, the V gene TRBV27; weak D call: TRBD2 (7 bases). The germline V and J ends were trimmed by 5 bases and 3 bases, with 14 bases remaining between them. The CDR3 extends over 15 amino acids. Germline V lookup: CDR1 MNHEY, CDR2 SMNVEV (reference sequence). The CDR3 sequence is CASSQYRDYYNEQFF. CDR3 DNA sequence: TGTGCCAGCAGTCAATACAGGGACTACTACAATGAGCAGTTCTTC.

This chain joins TRBV28 and TRBJ2-5, with 14 bases aligning to TRBD2. The J segment lost 5 bases and the V segment lost 6 bases, leaving 5 bases of the junction unmatched. From germline, CDR1 is MDHEN and CDR2 SYDVKM. The CDR3 has 15 amino acids. DNA of the CDR3: TGTGCCAGCAGCGGACTAGCGGGGGGTAGGGAGACCCAGTACTTC. Its translation: CASSGLAGGRETQYF.

The J gene is TRBJ1-5, the V gene TRBV5-4; the match to TRBD1 covers 10 bases. The germline gives CDR1 SGHNT, CDR2 YYREEE (reference sequence). The CDR3 is made up of 15 amino acids. The trim removed 4 bases at V and 6 bases at J, leaving 7 bases unmatched. The CDR3 coding sequence is TGTGCCAGCAGCCGGGACAGGGGTATGAGTCAGCCCCAGCATTTT. As protein: CASSRDRGMSQPQHF.

The DNA of the CDR3 is TGTGCCTGGAGCTTTAGAGGTTACAATCAGCCCCAGCATTTT. Its translation is CAWSFRGYNQPQHF. The chain combines TRBV30 with TRBJ1-5; unclear D gene. Germline CDR1 GTSNPN, CDR2 SVGIG (reference sequence). CDR3 length: 14 residues. Trimming left V 3 bases short and J 3 bases short, with 12 bases between.

The V and J genes are TRBV30 and TRBJ2-7, with no clear D. The CDR3 length is 11 residues. Germline V CDR1 and CDR2: GTSNPN, SVGIG (reference sequence). Trimming pared 0 bases from V and 9 bases from J, leaving 9 bases between. The CDR3 loop reads CAWSVRWTQYF. CDR3 bases: TGTGCCTGGAGTGTTAGGTGGACGCAGTACTTC.

The chain carries TRBV6-1 and TRBJ1-1, with 7 positions matching TRBD1. Germline CDR1 MNHNS, CDR2 SASEGT. Trimming at V came to 2 bases and at J to 11 bases, leaving 11 bases not matched to a gene. The CDR3 has 14 amino acids. CDR3 in DNA: TGTGCCAGCAGTGAATTGGGCAGGGGGAGGTCGGCTTTCTTT. This codes for CASSELGRGRSAFF.

There are a few counts of this clone. The chain couples TRBV11-2 to TRBJ2-1, with TRBD2 as a possible D gene (6 bases). CDR1 and CDR2 from the germline V gene are SGHAT and FQNNGV. The CDR3 loop spans 16 amino acids. Between the trimmed V and J ends, which lost 1 base and 3 bases, there was a span of 13 bases. The CDR3 reads CASSLGLTSVYNEQFF. The CDR3 nucleotides read TGTGCCAGCAGCTTAGGATTGACTAGTGTCTACAATGAGCAGTTCTTC.